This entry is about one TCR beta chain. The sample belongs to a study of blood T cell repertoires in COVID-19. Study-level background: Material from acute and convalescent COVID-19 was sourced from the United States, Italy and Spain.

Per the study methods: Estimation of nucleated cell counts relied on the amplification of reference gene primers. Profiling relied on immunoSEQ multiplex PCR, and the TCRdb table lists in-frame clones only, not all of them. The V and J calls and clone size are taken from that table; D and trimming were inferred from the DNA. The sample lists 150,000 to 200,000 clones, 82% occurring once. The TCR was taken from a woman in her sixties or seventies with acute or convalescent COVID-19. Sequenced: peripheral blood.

The CDR3, as DNA: TGTGCCAGCAGTTCTGGGACTAGCGGTACCTTCACAGATACGCAGTATTTT. This translates into CASSSGTSGTFTDTQYF. The chain combines TRBV28 with TRBJ2-3; 11 bases line up with TRBD2. V gave up 4 bases and J gave up 2 bases; unmatched junction bases: 8. The CDR3 consists of 17 residues. Germline CDR1 MDHEN, CDR2 SYDVKM.